This T cell receptor beta chain was profiled in a study of sequential checkpoint blockade in melanoma. Across the study: After both sequences, patients received maintenance nivolumab.

Losses at the gene ends were 4 bases for V and 3 bases for J; bases not matched to a gene: 6. This CDR3 is built from 15 residues. Germline V lookup: CDR1 SGHRS, CDR2 YFSETQ. Profiling relied on immunoSEQ multiplex PCR, and the TCRdb table lists in-frame clones only, not all of them. Of 5,500 to 6,500 clones listed, about 56% are singletons. The treatment: randomized to nivolumab then ipilimumab (arm A) or the reverse (arm B). This sample comprised CD8+ T cells sorted from blood (inferred from file names), obtained from a patient given nivolumab and ipilimumab in sequence. The sequence derives from a human donor with melanoma. This chain links TRBV5-1 with TRBJ1-1, with TRBD1 matching 10 bases. The CDR3: CASSTGTGEDTEAFF. The CDR3 DNA sequence: TGCGCCAGCAGCACTGGGACAGGGGAGGACACTGAAGCTTTCTTT.